The source of this T cell receptor (beta chain) is a study of early T cells in non-severe SARS-CoV-2 infection. Overall study context: Bulk RNA isolated from unsorted whole blood underwent sequencing; chains were not paired.

The library protocol tagged individual cDNA molecules with unique molecular identifiers. TCRdb called the 5' RACE reads again in MiXCR, with one record for every CDR3 protein. The sample lists 70,000 to 95,000 distinct CDR3 sequences; roughly 15% were seen once. The CDR3 runs 10 residues. The germline CDR1 and CDR2 sequences are SNHLY and FYNNEI. V lost 8 bases and J 2 bases, leaving 3 bases between the germline ends. This clonotype was recorded at least ten times. The material sequenced was whole blood. The gene calls are TRBV2 and TRBJ1-1; no definite D call. The TCR originated in an adult who was a healthcare worker with PCR-confirmed SARS-CoV-2 infection or an uninfected control (not recorded which). As DNA, the CDR3 is TGTGCCAGCTTAAACACTGAAGCTTTCTTT. Translating gives CASLNTEAFF.